The present T cell receptor beta chain was sequenced within a study of blood T cell repertoires in COVID-19. Sequenced by immunoSEQ multiplex PCR; TCRdb stores in-frame clones only, minus some. The sample shows around 50,000 clones, about nine tenths of them seen only once. Trimming removed 4 bases from V and 4 bases from J; junction bases left unmatched: 10. The CDR3 loop spans 16 amino acids. The V gene's germline CDR1 is MNHEY and CDR2 SVGEGT. This chain joins TRBV6-2 or TRBV6-3 and TRBJ2-5; 9 nucleotides agree with TRBD1. The receptor's source is a man between 65 and 79 years old with active COVID-19. Input material: peripheral blood. Written as DNA, the CDR3 is TGTGCCAGCAGTTTTTCCGGGACAGGGAAGGGAGAGACCCAGTACTTC. This codes for CASSFSGTGKGETQYF.